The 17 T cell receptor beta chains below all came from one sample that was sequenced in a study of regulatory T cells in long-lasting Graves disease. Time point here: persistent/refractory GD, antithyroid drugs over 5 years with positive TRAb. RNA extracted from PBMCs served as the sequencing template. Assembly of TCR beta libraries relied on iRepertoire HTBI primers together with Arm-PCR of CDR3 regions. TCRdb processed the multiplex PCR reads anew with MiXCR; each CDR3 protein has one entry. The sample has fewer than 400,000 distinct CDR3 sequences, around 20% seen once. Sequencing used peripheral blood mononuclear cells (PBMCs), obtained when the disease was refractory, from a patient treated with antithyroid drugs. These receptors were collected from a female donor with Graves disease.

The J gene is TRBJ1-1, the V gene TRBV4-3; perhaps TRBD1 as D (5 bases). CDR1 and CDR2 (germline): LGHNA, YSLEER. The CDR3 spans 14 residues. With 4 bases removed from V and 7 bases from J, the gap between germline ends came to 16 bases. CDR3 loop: CASSLRKGRSEAFF. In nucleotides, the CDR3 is TGCGCCAGCAGCCTTCGAAAGGGGAGGAGTGAAGCTTTCTTT.

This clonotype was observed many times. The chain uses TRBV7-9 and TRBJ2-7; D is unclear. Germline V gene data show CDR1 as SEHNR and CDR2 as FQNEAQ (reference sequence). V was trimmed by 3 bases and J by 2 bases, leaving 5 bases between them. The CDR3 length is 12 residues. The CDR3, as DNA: TGTGCCAGCAGCTTTGCCCCCTACGAGCAGTACTTC. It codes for CASSFAPYEQYF.

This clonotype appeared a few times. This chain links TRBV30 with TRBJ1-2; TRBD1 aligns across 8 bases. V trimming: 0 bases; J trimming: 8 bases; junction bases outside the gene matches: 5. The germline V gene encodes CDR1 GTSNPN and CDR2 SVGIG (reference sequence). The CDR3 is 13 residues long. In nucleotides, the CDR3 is TGTGCCTGGAGTGTTCAGGGGGCGTTGGGCTACACCTTC. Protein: CAWSVQGALGYTF.

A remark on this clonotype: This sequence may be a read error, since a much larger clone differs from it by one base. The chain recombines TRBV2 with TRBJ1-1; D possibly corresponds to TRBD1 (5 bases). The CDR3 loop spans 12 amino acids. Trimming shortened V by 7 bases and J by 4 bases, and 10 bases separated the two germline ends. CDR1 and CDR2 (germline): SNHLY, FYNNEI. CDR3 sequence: CASTWGGTEAFF. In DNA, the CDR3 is TGTGCCAGCACCTGGGGGGGCACTGAAGCTTTCTTT.

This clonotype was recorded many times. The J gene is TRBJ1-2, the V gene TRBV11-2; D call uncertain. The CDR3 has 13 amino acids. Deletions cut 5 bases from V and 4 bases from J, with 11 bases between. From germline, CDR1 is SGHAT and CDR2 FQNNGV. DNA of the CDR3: TGTGCCAGCAGCCACGCTACCCTCTATGGCTACACCTTC. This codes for CASSHATLYGYTF.

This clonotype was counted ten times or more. This chain's CDR3 is CASGPLGGGELFF. CDR3 DNA sequence: TGTGCTAGTGGTCCCTTAGGAGGCGGGGAGCTGTTTTTT. The chain combines TRBV12-5 with TRBJ2-2, with D perhaps matching TRBD2 (5 bases). Germline lookup yields CDR1 LGHNT and CDR2 FRNRAP. The CDR3 runs 13 residues. V dropped 5 bases and J dropped 7 bases, with 11 bases sitting between them.

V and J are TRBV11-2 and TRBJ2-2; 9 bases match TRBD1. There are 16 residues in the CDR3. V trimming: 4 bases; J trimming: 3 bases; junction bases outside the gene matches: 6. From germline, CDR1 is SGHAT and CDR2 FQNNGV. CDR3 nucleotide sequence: TGTGCCAGCAGCTCTCCAAGACAGGGGGACACCGGGGAGCTGTTTTTT. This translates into CASSSPRQGDTGELFF.

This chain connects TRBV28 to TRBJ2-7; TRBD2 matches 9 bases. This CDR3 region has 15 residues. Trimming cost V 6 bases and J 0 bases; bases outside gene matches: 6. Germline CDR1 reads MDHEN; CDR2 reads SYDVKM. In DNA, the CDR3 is TGTGCCAGCAGCCCTCCAGCGGGAGGCTCCTACGAGCAGTACTTC. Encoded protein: CASSPPAGGSYEQYF.

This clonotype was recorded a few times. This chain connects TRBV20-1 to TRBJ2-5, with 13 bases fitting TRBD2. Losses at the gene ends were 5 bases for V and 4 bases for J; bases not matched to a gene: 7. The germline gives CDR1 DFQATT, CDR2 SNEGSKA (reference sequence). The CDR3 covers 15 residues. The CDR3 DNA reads TGCAGTGCTCGAGGACTAGCGGGAGAGTTAGAGACCCAGTACTTC. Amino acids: CSARGLAGELETQYF.

CDR3 amino acids: CSATGLASNEQYF. CDR3 bases: TGCAGTGCTACCGGACTAGCCAGTAACGAGCAGTACTTC. The rearrangement links TRBV20-1 to TRBJ2-7, with 8 bases fitting TRBD2. The CDR3 runs to 13 residues. Germline loops: CDR1 DFQATT, CDR2 SNEGSKA (reference sequence). The junction had 7 bases not matched to a gene; V was cut back by 4 bases and J by 5 bases.

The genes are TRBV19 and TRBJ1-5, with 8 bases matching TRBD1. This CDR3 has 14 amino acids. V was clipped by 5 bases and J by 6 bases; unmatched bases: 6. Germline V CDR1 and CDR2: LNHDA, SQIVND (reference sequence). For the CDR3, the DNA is TGTGCCAGTAGTGAAGGACAGGGCACTCAGCCCCAGCATTTT. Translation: CASSEGQGTQPQHF.

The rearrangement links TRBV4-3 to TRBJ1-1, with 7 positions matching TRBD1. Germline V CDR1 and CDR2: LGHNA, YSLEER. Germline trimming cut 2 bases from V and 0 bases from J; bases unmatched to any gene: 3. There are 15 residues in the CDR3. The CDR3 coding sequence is TGCGCCAGCAGCCAATGGACAGGCATGAACACTGAAGCTTTCTTT. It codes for CASSQWTGMNTEAFF.

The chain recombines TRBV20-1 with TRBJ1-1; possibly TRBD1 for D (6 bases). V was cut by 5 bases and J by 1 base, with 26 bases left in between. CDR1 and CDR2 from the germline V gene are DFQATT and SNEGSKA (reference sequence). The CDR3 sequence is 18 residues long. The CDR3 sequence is CSALRPPIINRENTEAFF. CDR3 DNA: TGCAGTGCTCTAAGGCCGCCTATAATTAACAGGGAGAACACTGAAGCTTTCTTT.

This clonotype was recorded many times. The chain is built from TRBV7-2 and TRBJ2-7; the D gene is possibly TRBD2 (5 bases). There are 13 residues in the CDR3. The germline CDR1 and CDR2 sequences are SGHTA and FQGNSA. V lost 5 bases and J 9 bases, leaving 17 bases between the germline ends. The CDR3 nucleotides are TGTGCCAGCAGCACTCAAGATCTAGCCGTGCAGTACTTC. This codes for CASSTQDLAVQYF.

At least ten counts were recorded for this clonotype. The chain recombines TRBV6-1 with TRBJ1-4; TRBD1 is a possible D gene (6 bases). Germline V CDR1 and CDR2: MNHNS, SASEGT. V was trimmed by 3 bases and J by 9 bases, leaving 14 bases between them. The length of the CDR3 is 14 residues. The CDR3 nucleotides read TGTGCCAGCAGTGAGTTCGGGACATCTCAAAAACTGTTTTTT. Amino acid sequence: CASSEFGTSQKLFF.

CDR3 region: CASWVYGSARDTQYF. CDR3 in DNA: TGTGCCAGCTGGGTTTATGGGAGCGCCAGGGATACGCAGTATTTT. The genes are TRBV12-3 or TRBV12-4 and TRBJ2-3, with D perhaps TRBD2 (5 bases). V was shortened by 8 bases and J by 6 bases, with 21 bases between the two germline ends. There are 15 residues in the CDR3.

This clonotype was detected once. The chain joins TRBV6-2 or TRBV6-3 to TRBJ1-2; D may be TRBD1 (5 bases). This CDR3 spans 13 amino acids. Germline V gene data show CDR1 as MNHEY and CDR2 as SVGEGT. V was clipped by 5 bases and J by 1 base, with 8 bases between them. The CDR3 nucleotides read TGTGCCAGCAGTGCGAGGGGTAACTATGGCTACACCTTC. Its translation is CASSARGNYGYTF.